Listed below are T cell receptor beta chains from one sample, sequenced in a study of blood T cell repertoires in COVID-19. The table came from immunoSEQ multiplex PCR; TCRdb's copy has only in-frame clones and leaves some out. Of 280,000 or so clones listed, approximately 81% are singletons. Sequencing input: PBMCs or T cells enriched from blood (not recorded which). The receptors originated from a woman in her forties or fifties who had recovered from COVID-19. CDR3s leave out the opening cysteine and the closing phenylalanine or tryptophan. Only part of the rows carry a size: once, few, many, or a class if the clone is expanded.

12	.	TRBJ1-5	TRBV27	ASSLTGGEQPQH
11	.	TRBJ2-7	TRBV12-3/TRBV12-4	ASSLAQAGQQY
13	.	TRBJ2-2	TRBV9	ASTRTGAHTGELF
12	.	TRBJ1-3	TRBV5-1	ASNPGTAGNTIY
14	.	TRBJ2-7	TRBV7-9	ASYKAGTSGDYEQY
14	once	TRBJ2-2	TRBV30	AWSTRDRIPPGELF
11	.	TRBJ1-1	TRBV6-5	ASYWSLNTEAF
12	.	TRBJ1-5	TRBV6-1	ASRQGGGNQPQH
12	.	TRBJ1-1	TRBV27	ASSSRTGNTEAF
11	.	TRBJ1-1	TRBV28	ASSITHRSEAF
12	once	TRBJ1-2	TRBV9	ASSAYRGSDGYT
15	.	TRBJ2-1	TRBV6-2/TRBV6-3	ASSYSLDGGPYNEQF
13	.	TRBJ2-5	TRBV3-1/TRBV3-2	ASSHTRQGPETQY
12	few	TRBJ1-5	TRBV20-1	SASRGASNQPQH
15	.	TRBJ2-7	TRBV28	ASSALYRGRENYEQY
12	.	TRBJ2-7	TRBV5-1	ASTTAAGGWEQY
12	few	TRBJ2-1	TRBV21-1	ASSKATSRYEQF
12	once	TRBJ2-7	TRBV7-2	ASSLTSGAYEQY
11	.	TRBJ1-5	TRBV14	ARALAGDQPQH
13	.	TRBJ1-1	TRBV27	ASRRRDTINTEAF
13	.	TRBJ1-2	TRBV28	ASSYGQHLNYGYT
12	.	TRBJ2-3	TRBV5-1	ASSFGLLTDTQY
13	.	TRBJ2-5	TRBV11-2	ASSTQSGTQETQY
12	.	TRBJ2-3	TRBV7-2	ASSPGPSTDTQY
12	.	TRBJ1-4	TRBV11-2	ASSLGGVDEKLF
12	.	TRBJ1-2	TRBV30	AWSVLGHNYGYT
15	few	TRBJ2-2	TRBV19	ASSPPPGTSIPGELF
11	.	TRBJ1-1	TRBV20-1	SASTTGDTEAF
10	once	TRBJ2-3	TRBV5-4	ASSFNTDTQY
14	.	TRBJ1-4	TRBV15	ATSNLDRETNEKLF
11	.	TRBJ2-7	TRBV27	ASRSPNRYEQY
12	.	TRBJ2-7	TRBV19	ASSIGAGPYEQY
12	.	TRBJ2-1	TRBV27	ASSLAGGLLEQF
15	.	TRBJ1-6	TRBV18	ASSPQIPGQGDSPLH
13	.	TRBJ2-6	TRBV5-1	ASSSQGTGANVLT
10	once	TRBJ1-1	TRBV12-1	ATDRSNTEAF
15	.	TRBJ2-6	TRBV2	ASSGPGSIFGANVLT
15	.	TRBJ2-3	TRBV27	ASRPWVGSGSTDTQY
11	few	TRBJ1-2	TRBV15	AVTPGQGPGYT
13	.	TRBJ1-5	TRBV27	ASSLFPGSNQPQH
12	.	TRBJ1-3	TRBV15	ATSRDSSGNTIY
15	.	TRBJ2-3	TRBV7-2	ASSLRTPGQGTDTQY
12	.	TRBJ1-4	TRBV6-5	ASSYLSSNEKLF
14	.	TRBJ2-1	TRBV7-2	ASSSRQGFPYNEQF